This TCR beta chain was recorded in a study of blood T cells in healthy people across ages. Study findings and constraints: There was a strong correlation between TCR beta diversity and naive T cell percentage.

On this clonotype itself: The antigen is not known.

At least 6 million PBMCs were isolated per sample. Germline V gives CDR1 SGHRS, CDR2 YFSETQ. Deletions cut 1 base from V and 6 bases from J, with 8 bases between. The CDR3 has 13 amino acids. The second PCR ran roughly 7 to 12 cycles with a sample-barcoded 5' primer and J-beta primers. A 12-random-nucleotide template-switch adaptor tagged each cDNA molecule. Each CDR3 protein is one row after TCRdb ran MiXCR on the 5' RACE reads. The data hold 1,800,000 or so distinct CDR3 sequences, with roughly two fifths observed a single time. The chain joins TRBV5-1 to TRBJ1-5; D gene uncertain. The sequence came from a human donor in good health. The specimen was blood. The CDR3 is CASSLTPGQPQHF. The DNA of the CDR3 is TGCGCCAGCAGCTTGACCCCAGGTCAGCCCCAGCATTTT.